The TCR beta chain described here comes from a study of regulatory T cells in long-lasting Graves disease. The authors built TCR beta libraries using iRepertoire HTBI primers and Arm-PCR of CDR3 regions. TCRdb analysed the multiplex PCR reads with MiXCR anew, one entry per CDR3 protein. The sample lists 310,000 or so distinct CDR3 sequences, about 19% occurring once. Time point: persistent/refractory GD, antithyroid drugs over 5 years with positive TRAb. Researchers made the TCR library from RNA that was extracted from PBMCs. The receptor's source is a female donor with Graves disease. The specimen was peripheral blood mononuclear cells (PBMCs), collected when the disease was refractory, from a patient treated with antithyroid drugs.

The CDR3 region has the DNA TGCAGTGCTATGACAGGGGCCAGTGATTCACCCCTCCACTTT. The encoded protein is CSAMTGASDSPLHF. The chain has TRBV20-1 and TRBJ1-6; 8 positions match TRBD1. Looked up from germline, CDR1 is DFQATT and CDR2 is SNEGSKA (reference sequence). This CDR3 has 14 residues. Unmatched junction bases numbered 7, after V lost 4 bases and J lost 8 bases.